The next 29 T cell receptor delta chains were all read from a single sample in a study of γδ T cells in repeated Plasmodium falciparum infection. Gammadelta T cells were flow-sorted from PBMC into Vgamma9/Vdelta2+ and Vdelta2-negative populations for bulk analysis. With CATT, TCRdb re-called clones from the multiplex PCR reads. The sample holds roughly 90,000 delta-chain clones; over 0.9% are singletons and the top ten take nearly 10%. Source material: gamma-delta T cells from blood. The receptors derive from a pool of human donors (malaria-infected and uninfected, not separated).

This clone was detected only a few times. This DNA's translation differs at residue 4 from TCRdb's protein, which comes from a much larger clone; a read error is likely, and the protein shown is translated from the DNA. The chain couples TRDV2 to TRDJ1; 8 bases are a match to TRDD2. Assignment of the J gene here rests on matching the DNA to germline, because TCRdb gives none. Losses at the gene ends were 5 bases for V and 0 bases for J; bases not matched to a gene: 25. The V gene's germline CDR1 is GEAIGNYY and CDR2 EKD. The CDR3 has 21 residues. CDR3 nucleotides: TGTGCCTGTGGCCCCAAAACTCTTCCTACGTCGTCTCTTAAGTACACCGATAAACTCATCTTT. Amino acid sequence: CACGPKTLPTSSLKYTDKLIF.

This clone was recorded a few times. A far larger clone is a single base away, which makes a read error likely. This same CDR3 is encoded by further DNA sequences in the sample. This chain links TRDV2 with TRDJ2, with TRDD3 identical over 7 bases. The J gene, left out of TCRdb, was set here by checking the DNA against germline. The CDR3 loop spans 20 amino acids. The V gene end was trimmed by 0 bases and the J gene end by 4 bases; junction bases not matched to a gene: 19. Germline lookup yields CDR1 GEAIGNYY and CDR2 EKD. CDR3 in amino acids: CACDTVGTVGDGSGTAQLFF. The DNA for the CDR3 is TGTGCCTGTGACACCGTCGGCACGGTGGGGGACGGGAGTGGGACAGCACAACTCTTCTTT.

This clone was found many times. The gene calls are TRDV2 and TRDJ1; 9 bases match TRDD3. This CDR3 region has 17 residues. The V gene end was trimmed by 3 bases and the J gene end by 0 bases; junction bases not matched to a gene: 10. From germline, CDR1 is GEAIGNYY and CDR2 EKD. The CDR3: CACDALLGDQYTDKLIF. The DNA for the CDR3 is TGTGCCTGTGACGCCTTACTGGGGGACCAGTACACCGATAAACTCATCTTT.

As regards this clone: TCRdb pairs this DNA with a much larger clone's protein that differs at residue 4, likely a read error; the protein shown was translated from the DNA. J is TRDJ1 and V is TRDV2; D is perhaps TRDD3 (6 bases). TCRdb does not report a J gene; here it was assigned by matching the DNA to germline references. Per germline, CDR1 GEAIGNYY and CDR2 EKD. CDR3 length: 16 amino acids. The CDR3 nucleotides are TGTGCCTGTAACACCGCCACCTCTACTGGGACCGATAAACTCATCTTT. Residues: CACNTATSTGTDKLIF.

This clone came up a few times. This likely traces to a read error, being one base from a far larger clone. Different DNA sequences within this sample yield the same CDR3. This chain uses TRDV2 with TRDJ1; TRDD3 matches at 10 bases. This CDR3 is 20 amino acids long. CDR1 and CDR2 from the germline V gene are GEAIGNYY and EKD. The CDR3 protein is CACETGRLGDANHPTDKLIF. The CDR3 region has the DNA TGCGCCTGTGAAACCGGGCGACTGGGGGATGCCAACCACCCCACCGATAAACTCATCTTT.

A word on this clone: This DNA translates differently at residue 16 from the TCRdb protein, which is that of a much larger clone; a read error is likely, and the protein shown is the DNA's own translation. The V gene is TRDV2, the J gene TRDJ1, with D perhaps matching TRDD3 (7 bases). The J gene, missing from TCRdb, was assigned here through DNA to germline matching. The CDR3 runs 19 residues. CDR1 GEAIGNYY and CDR2 EKD come from the germline V gene. CDR3 DNA: TGTGCCTGTGACAGACTTCCTCGCGGGATACAGAACGACGACGATAGACTCATCTTT. Its translation: CACDRLPRGIQNDDDRLIF.

Concerning this clone itself: The TCRdb protein, from a much larger clone, departs from this DNA's translation at residue 6, likely by read error; the protein shown derives from the DNA. V and J are TRDV2 and TRDJ1; 9 nucleotides match TRDD3. The J gene comes from matching the DNA to germline here; TCRdb lacks it. J lost 3 bases, V lost 0 bases, and 13 bases had no gene match. Germline V CDR1 and CDR2: GEAIGNYY, EKD. This CDR3 comprises 18 residues. This CDR3 is CACDTFGDTLPVADKLIF. CDR3 bases: TGTGCCTGTGACACCTTCGGGGATACGCTTCCCGTCGCCGATAAACTCATCTTT.

This clone was counted only a few times. The TCRdb protein comes from a much larger clone and disagrees with this DNA's translation at residue 8, likely due to a read error; the protein given here is derived from the DNA. V usage is TRDV2 and J usage is TRDJ1; 7 nucleotides align to TRDD3. The J gene, missing from TCRdb, was assigned here through DNA to germline matching. The V segment lost 4 bases and the J segment 6 bases; nucleotides outside the gene matches: 28. The CDR3 covers 20 residues. From germline, CDR1 is GEAIGNYY and CDR2 EKD. CDR3 sequence (DNA): TGTGCCTGTGATAGAATTCCTGCGGGGGATTCCGAACATGTGAGGAATAAACTCATCTTT. Encoded protein: CACDRIPAGDSEHVRNKLIF.

Details on this clone: TCRdb has a much larger clone's protein, which differs at residue 8 from the translation of this DNA, likely because of a read error; what is shown is the protein translated from the DNA. V is TRDV1 and J is TRDJ1, with 13 nucleotides matching TRDD3. Assignment of the J gene here rests on matching the DNA to germline, because TCRdb gives none. The CDR3 loop spans 25 amino acids. Germline V gives CDR1 TSWWSYY, CDR2 QGS. Trimming removed 0 bases from V and 3 bases from J; junction bases left unmatched: 28. The CDR3 sequence is CALGELQPSYTKTGGYASSPDKLIF. DNA for the CDR3: TGTGCTCTTGGGGAACTACAGCCTTCCTACACAAAAACTGGGGGATACGCGTCCTCCCCCGATAAACTCATCTTT.

This clone was picked up a small number of times. A far larger clone is one base from this, pointing to a likely read error. The same CDR3 also results from other DNA sequences found in this sample. This chain links TRDV1 with TRDJ1, with TRDD3 matching over 7 bases. The J gene comes from matching the DNA to germline here; TCRdb lacks it. V shed 2 bases, J shed 0 bases, and the junction held 15 bases outside the gene matches. The length of the CDR3 is 19 residues. The germline V gene encodes CDR1 TSWWSYY and CDR2 QGS. Here the CDR3 reads CALGETLQLGGLYTDKLIF. CDR3 sequence (DNA): TGTGCTCTTGGGGAAACTCTCCAGCTGGGGGGCCTGTACACCGATAAACTCATCTTT.

The table lists this clone with a few counts. Only one base separates this from a far larger clonotype, so it likely reflects a read error. Different DNA sequences within this sample yield the same CDR3. The CDR3: CALEVSPTGALFNKLIF. The DNA for the CDR3 is TGCGCTCTTGAGGTTTCCCCCACTGGGGCGCTATTCAATAAACTCATCTTT. J is TRDJ1 and V is TRDV1, with 7 bases fitting TRDD3. The J gene, absent from TCRdb, was called here by matching the DNA to germline. CDR1 and CDR2 (germline): TSWWSYY, QGS. The CDR3 has 17 residues.

Remarks on this clone: TCRdb attributes to this sequence the protein of a much larger clone, which differs from the DNA translation at residue 7; a read error is likely, and the protein displayed is translated from the DNA. The chain joins TRDV1 to TRDJ1; 11 bases are a match to TRDD3. No J segment appears in TCRdb, so it was assigned here by matching the sequence to germline. Germline-derived CDR1 and CDR2 are TSWWSYY and QGS. This CDR3 has 22 residues. V trimming: 3 bases; J trimming: 1 base; junction bases outside the gene matches: 22. The CDR3 sequence is CALGDSPFLGRVWGIRTDKLIF. CDR3 coding DNA: TGTGCTCTTGGGGATTCTCCCTTCCTCGGAAGAGTGTGGGGGATACGCACCGATAAACTCATCTTT.

Note on this clone: This DNA translates differently at residue 16 from the TCRdb protein, which is that of a much larger clone; a read error is likely, and the protein shown is the DNA's own translation. The V gene is TRDV1, the J gene TRDJ1; TRDD3 agrees at 9 bases. The J gene, absent from TCRdb, was called here by matching the DNA to germline. CDR1 and CDR2 from the germline V gene are TSWWSYY and QGS. The CDR3 is made up of 25 amino acids. Trimming at V came to 3 bases and at J to 0 bases, leaving 32 bases not matched to a gene. The CDR3 DNA reads TGTGCTCTTGGGGACCACTGGCCTTCCAGACGCAACTCTGGGGGATGCAAGTGGTACACCGATAAACTCATCTTT. This translates into CALGDHWPSRRNSGGCKWYTDKLIF.

This clone was seen a few times. TCRdb pairs this DNA with a much larger clone's protein that differs at residue 4, likely a read error; the protein shown was translated from the DNA. The V and J genes are TRDV2 and TRDJ1, with TRDD3 identical over 9 bases. Matching the DNA to germline supplied the J gene, which TCRdb does not give. The CDR3 has 19 residues. Germline CDR1 and CDR2: GEAIGNYY and EKD. CDR3 bases: TGTGCCTGTAACACCGGGGGTAACTGGGGGAATCCTTACACCGATAAACTCATCTTT. The encoded protein is CACNTGGNWGNPYTDKLIF.

Ten or more counts support this clone. Just one base apart from a much larger clone, this may be a read error. In the same sample, other DNA sequences code for this CDR3. The chain employs TRDV1 and TRDJ1, with D maybe TRDD3 (10 bases). The CDR3 extends over 25 amino acids. Germline lookup yields CDR1 TSWWSYY and CDR2 QGS. Trimming pared 3 bases from V and 1 base from J, leaving 42 bases between. The CDR3 loop reads CALGEPGLPTRFWGIGGGVTDKLIF. The DNA of the CDR3 is TGTGCTCTTGGGGAGCCAGGCCTTCCTACGAGGTTCTGGGGGATAGGCGGCGGGGTCACCGATAAACTCATCTTT.

This clone was seen a handful of times. A read error is likely here: a far larger clone is one base away. This sample includes further DNA sequences coding for the same CDR3. The rearrangement uses TRDV1 and TRDJ1; D is perhaps TRDD2 (6 bases). The J gene was missing in TCRdb and was found by matching the end of the DNA to germline. The V gene's germline CDR1 is TSWWSYY and CDR2 QGS. The germline V and J ends were trimmed by 3 bases and 0 bases, with 23 bases remaining between them. The CDR3 has 19 residues. The CDR3 loop reads CALGESYGWADGHTDKLIF. The DNA of the CDR3 is TGTGCTCTTGGGGAGTCCTACGGGTGGGCGGACGGCCACACCGATAAACTCATCTTT.

In regard to this clone: Since a far larger clone is one base different, this is likely a read error. The sample holds other DNA sequences that translate to the same CDR3. This chain uses TRDV1 with TRDJ1; D perhaps matches TRDD2 (7 bases). TCRdb lists no J gene, so it was determined here by aligning the DNA to germline. This CDR3 is built from 25 residues. Germline V gives CDR1 TSWWSYY, CDR2 QGS. This CDR3 is CALGELQRYVFLAPTGNYTTDKLIF. The DNA of the CDR3 is TGCGCTCTTGGGGAACTACAAAGGTACGTCTTCCTAGCTCCTACTGGGAACTATACTACCGATAAACTCATCTTT.

As to this clone: The protein in TCRdb stems from a much larger clone and differs at residue 8 from this DNA's translation, likely a read error; here the protein is translated from the DNA. This chain joins TRDV1 and TRDJ1; 9 bases are shared with TRDD3. CDR3 length: 21 residues. Per the germline V gene, CDR1 is TSWWSYY and CDR2 is QGS. V gave up 2 bases and J gave up 0 bases; unmatched junction bases: 19. Here the CDR3 DNA reads TGTGCTCTTGGGGAAGGCCCTGCAGCTCCCTACTGGGGGACCTACACCGATAAACTCATCTTT. It codes for CALGEGPAAPYWGTYTDKLIF.

About this clone: The TCRdb record carries a much larger clone's protein, which differs from this DNA's translation at residue 7; a read error is the likely cause, and the protein listed here is the DNA translation. J is TRDJ2 and V is TRDV2; D unclear. TCRdb lists no J gene, so it was determined here by aligning the DNA to germline. With 0 bases removed from V and 7 bases from J, the gap between germline ends came to 14 bases. The CDR3 runs 15 residues. Germline V gene sequence: CDR1 GEAIGNYY, CDR2 EKD. The CDR3 region has the DNA TGTGCCTGTGACACCGGGAGATCGGAAAAAGCACAACTCTTCTTT. Translating gives CACDTGRSEKAQLFF.

For this clone: A far larger clone is one nucleotide away, so this likely arose from a read error. Other DNA variants within this sample encode the same CDR3. V usage is TRDV1 and J usage is TRDJ1; perhaps TRDD2 as D (5 bases). The CDR3 consists of 13 residues. Germline assignment: CDR1 TSWWSYY and CDR2 QGS. The CDR3 nucleotides read TGTGCTCTATCCTATCGGGTCTCCGACAAACTCATCTTT. Its translation is CALSYRVSDKLIF.

At least ten counts were recorded for this clone. The amino acid sequence in TCRdb belongs to a much larger clone and departs from this DNA's translation at residue 10, likely a sequencing read error; the sequence shown is translated from the DNA. The J gene is TRDJ1, the V gene TRDV2; 9 nucleotides match TRDD3. The J gene, missing from TCRdb, was assigned here through DNA to germline matching. The germline gives CDR1 GEAIGNYY, CDR2 EKD. This CDR3 has 22 amino acids. After removal of 0 bases from V and 1 base from J, the junction contained 23 bases not matched to a gene. The CDR3 nucleotides are TGTGCCTGTGACACCGTAAACTACCGCGAAATGGGGGATAAGGTCCGCACCGATAAACTCATCTTT. This gives the protein CACDTVNYREMGDKVRTDKLIF.

The sample holds a few counts of this clone. A far bigger clonotype differs at one base, so this is likely a read error. Different DNA sequences within this sample yield the same CDR3. This chain's CDR3 is CALGESEMRTGGWYTDKLIF. In nucleotides, the CDR3 is TGTGCTCTTGGGGAATCAGAGATGCGTACTGGGGGATGGTACACCGACAAACTCATCTTT. This chain connects TRDV1 to TRDJ1; 10 bases map to TRDD3. Germline assignment: CDR1 TSWWSYY and CDR2 QGS. The CDR3 length is 20 residues.

This clone showed up just a few times. The protein held in TCRdb is that of a much larger clone and does not match this DNA's translation at residue 4, likely because of a read error; the protein shown is translated from the DNA. CDR3 protein: CACNRLGGNYTDKLIF. CDR3 nucleotides: TGTGCCTGTAACCGACTGGGGGGGAACTACACCGATAAACTCATCTTT. V gene TRDV2 combines with J gene TRDJ1, with 8 bases matching TRDD3. Assignment of the J gene here rests on matching the DNA to germline, because TCRdb gives none. CDR1 is GEAIGNYY and CDR2 is EKD in the germline V gene. The ends lost 6 bases at V and 0 bases at J; junction bases unmatched: 11. The CDR3 sequence is 16 residues long.

In the case of this clone: The protein given by TCRdb reflects a much larger clone and differs at residue 17 from this DNA's translation, likely from a read error; the protein shown is the DNA's translation. The J gene was not called, though the V gene is TRDV1; TRDD3, the table's D call, was not compared with the DNA. CDR1 and CDR2 from the germline V gene are TSWWSYY and QGS. This CDR3 region has 19 residues. The CDR3 nucleotides are TGTGCTCTTGGGGAACCTTTTCCCCTCATACTGGGTCGGACCGATAAACCCATCTTT. It translates to CALGEPFPLILGRTDKPIF.

As for this clone: The protein that TCRdb holds for this DNA derives from a much larger clone and differs from the translated DNA at residue 8, which likely indicates a read error; the protein shown here is translated from the DNA. This chain uses TRDV2 with TRDJ1; D may be TRDD3 (5 bases). The J gene is absent in TCRdb and was assigned here via DNA matching to germline. V dropped 1 base and J dropped 0 bases, with 20 bases sitting between them. This CDR3 is built from 18 residues. Germline V gene lookup returns CDR1 GEAIGNYY and CDR2 EKD. This chain's CDR3 is CACDTMEEGSPYTDKLIF. In DNA form, the CDR3 reads TGTGCCTGTGACACGATGGAAGAGGGATCCCCGTACACCGATAAACTCATCTTT.

This clone is medium-sized in the sample. In the same sample, other DNA sequences code for this CDR3. CDR3 region: CALGEVLAPLGGYPGPYTDKLIF. The CDR3 nucleotides are TGTGCTCTTGGGGAAGTTCTGGCTCCCCTTGGGGGATACCCTGGGCCCTACACCGATAAACTCATCTTT. The chain combines TRDV1 with TRDJ1, with TRDD3 identical over 10 bases. The CDR3 extends over 23 amino acids. The ends lost 2 bases at V and 0 bases at J; junction bases unmatched: 24. Germline CDR1 reads TSWWSYY; CDR2 reads QGS.

As to this clone: TCRdb records a much larger clone's protein for this DNA, with a difference at residue 7 that likely arises from a read error; the protein given is the translation of the DNA. V usage is TRDV1 and J usage is TRDJ1; 7 nucleotides line up with TRDD3. Assignment of the J gene here rests on matching the DNA to germline, because TCRdb gives none. The ends lost 3 bases at V and 0 bases at J; junction bases unmatched: 16. In germline, CDR1 is TSWWSYY, CDR2 QGS. The CDR3 has 19 amino acids. The CDR3, as DNA: TGTGCTCTTGGGGATGGAGCCCTATGGCTGGGGGCGCACACCGATAAACTCATCTTT. As protein: CALGDGALWLGAHTDKLIF.

This clone was counted a few times. A far more abundant clone sits one base away, making this likely a read error. Other nucleotide sequences from this sample produce the same CDR3. This CDR3 is CALGESEMRTGGWYTDKLIF. Here the CDR3 DNA reads TGTGCCCTTGGGGAATCAGAGATGCGTACTGGGGGATGGTACACCGATAAACTCATCTTT. The chain joins TRDV1 to TRDJ1; 10 bases map to TRDD3. TCRdb records no J gene; here it was assigned by comparing the DNA to germline. Germline V gene sequence: CDR1 TSWWSYY, CDR2 QGS. There are 20 residues in the CDR3.

With regard to this clone: The translation of this DNA and the TCRdb protein of a much larger clone differ at residue 15, probably owing to a read error; the protein shown here is translated from the DNA. The gene calls are TRDV2 and TRDJ3, with TRDD3 identical over 10 bases. Since TCRdb gives no J gene, matching the DNA to germline was used here to assign it. The CDR3 is made up of 18 amino acids. Germline CDR1 and CDR2: GEAIGNYY and EKD. The CDR3 loop reads CACDTGGYQSWDTRKMFF. The DNA for the CDR3 is TGTGCCTGTGACACTGGGGGATACCAGTCCTGGGACACCCGAAAGATGTTTTTC.